This TCR beta chain was sequenced for a study of cytomegalovirus exposure and HLA in healthy donors. These donors counted as nominally healthy when sampled, but unrecorded immune exposures were likely. The V gene's germline CDR1 is MNHEY and CDR2 SMNVEV (reference sequence). This CDR3 is built from 15 residues. J was trimmed by 4 bases and V by 5 bases; bases with no gene match: 7. The PCR contained 60 Vbeta and 13 Jbeta primers. Generated by immunoSEQ multiplex PCR, the TCRdb table keeps only in-frame clones and is missing some. The table includes 100,000 or so clones, approximately 79% detected once. Concerning this clone: Its antigen is unknown.

Regarding the study as a whole: TCR beta chains numbering more than 150 were designated cytomegalovirus-associated. Follow-up analysis later connected one missense variant in DCLRE1C with trimming of TCR beta V- and J-genes. Earlier analysis yielded a pattern in which most TCR beta V segments were productive about 87% or about 30% of the time.

J is TRBJ2-2 and V is TRBV27, with 7 positions matching TRBD1. The receptor comes from a man aged 30 to 45 in good health and CMV-seropositive. The sequenced sample consisted of PBMCs. This CDR3 reads CASSIQGFGTGELFF. CDR3 sequence (DNA): TGTGCCAGCAGTATACAGGGGTTTGGCACCGGGGAGCTGTTTTTT.